The entry below describes one T cell receptor (beta chain). Its antigen is currently unknown. At one boundary the junction diverges from the germline segment, which might be a read error. Germline lookup yields CDR1 SQVTM and CDR2 ANQGSEA. This CDR3 has 14 residues. The sample comes from a study of neurological immune-mediated disorders. Study-level results: The study found the most TCR clonal expansion in HTLV-1-associated myelopathy and the least in multiple sclerosis, below healthy controls.

Using its own MiXCR run on the 5' RACE reads, TCRdb lists one record per CDR3 protein. The sample has under 45,000 distinct CDR3 sequences, about 13% seen once. The source material was PBMCs. This TCR was recovered from a female donor in good health. The V call is TRBV29-1, the J call TRBJ2-2; the D gene is possibly TRBD2 (7 bases). Here the CDR3 reads CSAEGGRTTGDLFF. The CDR3 nucleotides read TGCAGCGCTGAGGGGGGGAGGACAACCGGGGACCTGTTTTTT.